This passage covers 30 T cell receptor beta chains from one sample sequenced in a study of identical twins. Each CDR3 protein gets one entry after TCRdb re-called the 5' RACE reads with MiXCR. This table has roughly 570,000 distinct CDR3 sequences, 9.6% appearing once. Another study also made use of these data, one on yellow fever vaccine responses in identical twins.

The sequencing sample was made of PBMCs. The source is a woman under 30 in good health.

This clonotype was observed at least ten times. V and J are TRBV12-3 or TRBV12-4 and TRBJ2-7; D is ambiguous. The V and J ends lost 2 bases and 2 bases respectively, with 10 bases between them. This CDR3 contains 14 residues. The CDR3 nucleotides read TGTGCCAGCAGTTTAAATCTGGGTCCCTACGAGCAGTACTTC. Encoded protein: CASSLNLGPYEQYF.

This chain connects TRBV30 to TRBJ2-3; a possible D gene is TRBD1 (6 bases). This CDR3 region has 14 residues. Germline CDR1 is GTSNPN and CDR2 is SVGIG (reference sequence). Trimming shortened V by 5 bases and J by 2 bases, and 14 bases separated the two germline ends. The CDR3 sequence is CAWARDKNTDTQYF. For the CDR3, the DNA is TGTGCCTGGGCCCGGGACAAAAACACAGATACGCAGTATTTT.

This rearrangement joins TRBV7-9 to TRBJ2-2; 7 bases map to TRBD2. J gave up 0 bases and V 6 bases, and 7 bases lay outside the gene matches. The length of the CDR3 is 16 residues. In germline, CDR1 is SEHNR, CDR2 FQNEAQ (reference sequence). The CDR3 loop reads CASRSLLAANTGELFF. Written as DNA, the CDR3 is TGTGCCAGCAGGAGTTTGCTAGCGGCGAACACCGGGGAGCTGTTTTTT.

At least ten counts were recorded for this clonotype. The rearrangement joins TRBV10-3 to TRBJ2-5; the D is unclear. CDR3 length: 12 residues. V was cut by 3 bases and J by 5 bases, with 7 bases left in between. Germline lookup yields CDR1 ENHRY and CDR2 SYGVKD. The CDR3 sequence is CAISEKEETQYF. CDR3 coding DNA: TGTGCCATCAGTGAAAAGGAGGAGACCCAGTACTTC.

The rearrangement uses TRBV27 and TRBJ2-5, with TRBD1 identical over 7 bases. There are 16 residues in the CDR3. J was trimmed by 5 bases and V by 6 bases; bases with no gene match: 15. Germline CDR1 and CDR2: MNHEY and SMNVEV (reference sequence). CDR3 DNA sequence: TGTGCCAGCAGCCAGACGACAGGGAGTGGGTCGGAGACCCAGTACTTC. This encodes CASSQTTGSGSETQYF.

The chain carries TRBV7-6 and TRBJ2-2; TRBD2 matches 15 bases. This CDR3 comprises 19 residues. Losses at the gene ends were 1 base for V and 4 bases for J; bases not matched to a gene: 7. Germline V gene sequence: CDR1 SGHVS, CDR2 FNYEAQ. DNA of the CDR3: TGTGCCAGCAGCTTAGTGTTGGGGACTAGCGGGAGGAGCACCGGGGAGCTGTTTTTT. Translated, it gives CASSLVLGTSGRSTGELFF.

This clonotype was detected many times. The chain recombines TRBV27 with TRBJ2-1, with 11 bases identical to TRBD2. Per germline, CDR1 MNHEY and CDR2 SMNVEV (reference sequence). The CDR3 length is 19 residues. V lost 7 bases, J lost 4 bases, and 18 bases stayed unmatched. The CDR3 bases are TGTGCCAGCACCATATACCCCCCCGTAGCGGGAGGGGTATACAATGAGCAGTTCTTC. It is translated as CASTIYPPVAGGVYNEQFF.

The V gene is TRBV6-1, the J gene TRBJ2-2, with D perhaps TRBD1 (6 bases). The V and J ends lost 10 bases and 2 bases respectively, with 14 bases between them. Germline values: CDR1 MNHNS, CDR2 SASEGT. This CDR3 is 14 amino acids long. The CDR3 loop is CATRRQDNTGELFF. The CDR3 DNA is TGTGCCACCCGACGACAGGACAACACCGGGGAGCTGTTTTTT.

This clonotype was observed a handful of times. This chain's CDR3 is CASSQGGRGEQYF. The DNA for the CDR3 is TGTGCCAGCAGTCAGGGGGGGCGGGGCGAGCAGTACTTC. The rearrangement links TRBV12-3 or TRBV12-4 to TRBJ2-7, with D perhaps TRBD1 or TRBD2 (7 bases each). V shed 5 bases and J shed 6 bases, with 14 bases lying between them. There are 13 residues in the CDR3.

This clonotype came up many times. The chain recombines TRBV20-1 with TRBJ1-2, with D possibly TRBD1 on 6 matching bases. The germline V gene encodes CDR1 DFQATT and CDR2 SNEGSKA (reference sequence). V lost 6 bases and J lost 3, with 11 bases in between. The CDR3 extends over 12 amino acids. Here the CDR3 DNA reads TGCAGTGCCAGGACAGAGGACTATGGCTACACCTTC. Protein product: CSARTEDYGYTF.

This clonotype was observed many times. The V and J genes are TRBV4-1 and TRBJ2-3, with 7 bases aligning to TRBD2. After removal of 6 bases from V and 6 bases from J, the junction contained 18 bases not matched to a gene. The CDR3 is made up of 17 amino acids. In germline, CDR1 is MGHRA, CDR2 YSYEKL. The CDR3 DNA is TGCGCCAGCAGTCCCACCCCATTTGCGGGAGACTACGATACGCAGTATTTT. Translating it yields CASSPTPFAGDYDTQYF.

This clonotype was recorded many times. The V and J genes are TRBV11-3 and TRBJ2-2, with D possibly being TRBD1 (6 bases). The CDR3 runs to 16 residues. CDR1 SGHNT and CDR2 YENEEA come from the germline V gene. V lost 5 bases to trimming and J lost 0 bases, with 13 bases between them. In DNA form, the CDR3 reads TGTGCCAGCAGCCTCAGAGGGACATCGAACACCGGGGAGCTGTTTTTT. Translated: CASSLRGTSNTGELFF.

The rearrangement uses TRBV20-1 and TRBJ2-7; 8 nucleotides line up with TRBD2. Germline loops: CDR1 DFQATT, CDR2 SNEGSKA (reference sequence). V shed 2 bases and J 0 bases; nucleotides not matched to a gene: 3. This CDR3 spans 14 amino acids. The CDR3 loop is CSARRRGDSYEQYF. CDR3 coding DNA: TGCAGTGCTAGAAGGCGGGGGGACTCCTACGAGCAGTACTTC.

This clonotype was picked up many times. The chain links TRBV6-2 or TRBV6-3 to TRBJ2-4; the D call may be TRBD1 or TRBD2 (5 bases each). The CDR3 covers 15 residues. The germline V gene has CDR1 MNHEY and CDR2 SVGEGT. V was cut by 2 bases and J by 14 bases, with 22 bases left in between. CDR3 sequence reads: CASSYDSGGVDTEYF. In DNA form, the CDR3 reads TGTGCCAGCAGTTACGACTCTGGGGGAGTGGATACCGAGTACTTC.

This clonotype was counted many times. The chain has TRBV21-1 and TRBJ1-2; TRBD1 is taken as the D call from the table, unchecked against the DNA. TRBV21-1 is assigned pseudogene status. The CDR3 covers 15 residues. Here the CDR3 DNA reads TGTGCCAGCACGGACTCCCGGAAACAGAACTATGGCTACACCTTC. This sequence encodes CASTDSRKQNYGYTF.

There are a few counts of this clonotype. The chain employs TRBV21-1 and TRBJ2-4; the table's D gene call, TRBD1, was not cross checked with the DNA. TRBV21-1 is deemed a pseudogene. CDR3 size: 19 residues. CDR3 protein: CASSKASGGQVLAKNIQYF. In DNA form, the CDR3 reads TGTGCCAGCAGCAAAGCCTCGGGTGGACAGGTCTTAGCCAAAAACATTCAGTACTTC.

J is TRBJ2-7 and V is TRBV27, with 11 bases fitting TRBD2. CDR1 is MNHEY, CDR2 SMNVEV, per germline (reference sequence). The CDR3 is made up of 17 amino acids. J gave up 1 base and V 6 bases, and 11 bases lay outside the gene matches. The CDR3 sequence is CASRPPTGLAESYEQYF. The DNA for the CDR3 is TGTGCCAGCAGACCCCCTACGGGACTAGCGGAATCCTACGAGCAGTACTTC.

This clonotype appeared many times. This chain links TRBV7-8 with TRBJ2-1, with D maybe TRBD1 (6 bases). V was pared by 1 base and J by 4 bases, with 14 bases between. The length of the CDR3 is 16 residues. Germline V gene sequence: CDR1 SGHVS, CDR2 FQNEAQ. CDR3 bases: TGTGCCAGCAGCTTAGACCGGACAAGGGGGTACAATGAGCAGTTCTTC. This gives the protein CASSLDRTRGYNEQFF.

This clonotype appeared many times. The rearrangement joins TRBV25-1 to TRBJ2-1, with TRBD2 matching 16 bases. CDR1 is MGHDK, CDR2 SYGVNS, per germline. V dropped 2 bases and J dropped 3; count of bases not matched to a gene: 10. This CDR3 has 20 residues. In DNA, the CDR3 is TGTGCCAGCAGTGAACCCGAGGGACTAGCGGGAGGGGGATACTACAATGAGCAGTTCTTC. This codes for CASSEPEGLAGGGYYNEQFF.

The rearrangement links TRBV3-1 to TRBJ2-3; tentatively, D is TRBD1 (6 bases). The CDR3 covers 12 residues. CDR1 is LGHDT and CDR2 is YNNKEL in the germline V gene (reference sequence). The ends were cut back, 2 bases at V and 9 bases at J, with 9 bases in the middle. The CDR3: CASSQLGGTQYF. The CDR3 nucleotides are TGTGCCAGCAGCCAACTAGGGGGAACGCAGTATTTT.

This clonotype was seen more than once but under ten times. The chain links TRBV29-1 to TRBJ2-7; possibly TRBD1 or TRBD2 for D (5 bases each). The V end lost 4 bases, the J end lost 0 bases, and 10 bases lay between the germline ends. Germline CDR1 is SQVTM and CDR2 is ANQGSEA. The CDR3 totals 13 residues. The CDR3 region is CSVVEGLSYEQYF. CDR3 DNA: TGCAGCGTTGTCGAGGGGCTCTCCTACGAGCAGTACTTC.

This chain uses TRBV30 with TRBJ2-2; tentative D call: TRBD1 (5 bases). The CDR3 runs to 13 residues. V was pared by 7 bases and J by 2 bases, with 11 bases between. Germline V gene data show CDR1 as GTSNPN and CDR2 as SVGIG (reference sequence). The CDR3 bases are TGTGCCTTAACAGGAAAAAACACCGGGGAGCTGTTTTTT. Residues: CALTGKNTGELFF.

The chain has TRBV5-1 and TRBJ1-2, with 8 bases aligning to TRBD1. The CDR3 has 15 amino acids. Trimming took 1 base from V and 6 from J; bases not matched to a gene: 8. CDR1 SGHRS and CDR2 YFSETQ come from the germline V gene. This CDR3 is CASSLTVGQGDGYTF. In DNA, the CDR3 is TGCGCCAGCAGCTTGACTGTAGGACAGGGAGATGGCTACACCTTC.

This clonotype was detected many times. The chain is built from TRBV7-8 and TRBJ2-1; 9 bases line up with TRBD2. Trimming took 1 base from V and 9 from J; bases not matched to a gene: 10. The CDR3 has 16 amino acids. CDR1 SGHVS and CDR2 FQNEAQ come from the germline V gene. The CDR3 here is CASSLELAGGGSEQFF. The CDR3 DNA reads as TGTGCCAGCAGCTTAGAACTCGCGGGAGGGGGCAGTGAGCAGTTCTTC.

The rearrangement links TRBV4-2 to TRBJ2-5, with 12 positions matching TRBD1. The CDR3 is 17 residues long. CDR1 and CDR2 (germline): LGHNA, YNFKEQ. J gave up 4 bases and V 1 base, and 7 bases lay outside the gene matches. Written as DNA, the CDR3 is TGTGCCAGCAGCCAAGCACCGGGACAGGGGGCGGGAGAGACCCAGTACTTC. Its protein is CASSQAPGQGAGETQYF.

This clonotype occurred many times. V usage is TRBV7-9 and J usage is TRBJ2-3, with D perhaps matching TRBD2 (5 bases). The germline V and J ends were trimmed by 0 bases and 1 base, with 8 bases remaining between them. Germline lookup yields CDR1 SEHNR and CDR2 FQNEAQ (reference sequence). This CDR3 comprises 15 residues. The CDR3 DNA follows: TGTGCCAGCAGCTTAGCGGGAGCGGGCACAGATACGCAGTATTTT. Translation gives CASSLAGAGTDTQYF.

The chain has TRBV28 and TRBJ2-5; D might be TRBD1 or TRBD2, each matching 5 bases. The CDR3 has 16 amino acids. V lost 6 bases and J 5 bases, leaving 22 bases between the germline ends. Germline V CDR1 and CDR2: MDHEN, SYDVKM. CDR3 residues: CASSGFGANRRETQYF. The CDR3 nucleotides read TGTGCCAGCAGCGGATTTGGGGCCAATAGGAGGGAGACCCAGTACTTC.

The gene calls are TRBV7-9 and TRBJ2-3, with TRBD2 matching over 8 bases. The J segment lost 2 bases and the V segment lost 5 bases, leaving 9 bases of the junction unmatched. Germline CDR1 SEHNR, CDR2 FQNEAQ (reference sequence). The CDR3 length is 16 residues. CDR3 nucleotides: TGTGCCAGCAGCCCCCGGCGGGAGGAATCCACAGATACGCAGTATTTT. This encodes CASSPRREESTDTQYF.

There are a few counts of this clonotype. The V and J genes are TRBV10-3 and TRBJ1-1; 8 bases are shared with TRBD1. CDR1 and CDR2 (germline): ENHRY, SYGVKD. The length of the CDR3 is 13 residues. The V and J ends lost 10 bases and 3 bases, in that order; junction bases with no gene match: 7. The CDR3 region has the DNA TGTGCCACCCGACCGACAGGGGACACTGAAGCTTTCTTT. It specifies CATRPTGDTEAFF.

In its sample, this clonotype was seen a few times. The J gene is TRBJ2-2, the V gene TRBV12-3 or TRBV12-4; D is uncertain. Trimming pared 3 bases from V and 7 bases from J, leaving 15 bases between. The CDR3 is made up of 15 amino acids. The CDR3 spells CASSFVLPIGGELFF. Written as DNA, the CDR3 is TGTGCCAGCAGTTTCGTACTCCCAATTGGCGGGGAGCTGTTTTTT.